The 25 T cell receptor beta chains given below trace back to one sample, sequenced in a study of monozygotic twins with inflammatory bowel disease (dated by TCRdb to the late 2010s). Libraries came from 5' RACE. The listed sequencing device is Illumina HiSeq 2500. After TCRdb reprocessed the reads, each CDR3 protein sequence was kept as one row, without DNA. This sample's table lists 420,000 or so distinct CDR3 sequences. The ten largest clones represent approximately 2.3% of the sample. Source material: blood. All receptors come from a human donor with ulcerative colitis or Crohn's disease, or a healthy co-twin of an affected twin (not recorded which).

The rearrangement uses TRBV5-1 and TRBJ2-2. Germline CDR1 and CDR2: SGHRS and YFSETQ. The CDR3 is 13 residues long. Here the CDR3 reads CASSSTNTGELFF.

The V gene is TRBV27, the J gene TRBJ1-5. This CDR3 spans 11 amino acids. Per the germline V gene, CDR1 is MNHEY and CDR2 is SMNVEV (reference sequence). The CDR3 region is CASGRCQPQHF.

This chain connects TRBV2 to TRBJ2-2; as DNA is missing, the TRBD1 call by TCRdb cannot be tested. The germline V gene encodes CDR1 SNHLY and CDR2 FYNNEI. This CDR3 is built from 14 residues. CDR3 region: CASSYRDATGELFF.

This chain links TRBV20-1 with TRBJ1-3. Germline V gene lookup returns CDR1 DFQATT and CDR2 SNEGSKA (reference sequence). The CDR3 covers 15 residues. CDR3 sequence: CSARVAGGGGNTIYF.

V gene TRBV20-1 combines with J gene TRBJ2-2. Germline V gene sequence: CDR1 DFQATT, CDR2 SNEGSKA (reference sequence). The CDR3 covers 14 residues. CDR3 sequence reads: CSALSELNTGELLF.

V gene TRBV5-1 combines with J gene TRBJ2-6; there is no DNA to check the TCRdb D call of TRBD1. The CDR3 extends over 14 amino acids. Germline V lookup: CDR1 SGHRS, CDR2 YFSETQ. CDR3 loop: CASGTGSGANVLTF.

The CDR3 region is CSARDVEAVGEKLFF. This chain connects TRBV20-1 to TRBJ1-4. Looked up from germline, CDR1 is DFQATT and CDR2 is SNEGSKA (reference sequence). CDR3 length equals 15 residues.

The CDR3 reads CASSYSSQGRDQQYF. The chain carries TRBV6-5 and TRBJ2-7; TCRdb calls TRBD1, which cannot be checked without DNA. Germline CDR1 MNHEY, CDR2 SVGAGI. This CDR3 contains 15 residues.

This chain uses TRBV5-1 with TRBJ1-1. The germline V gene encodes CDR1 SGHRS and CDR2 YFSETQ. The CDR3 runs to 13 residues. CDR3 in amino acids: CASGASWNTEAFF.

The genes are TRBV6-5 and TRBJ1-3. CDR3 size: 15 residues. Germline V gives CDR1 MNHEY, CDR2 SVGAGI. The CDR3 sequence is CASSTEGNSGNTIYF.

The genes are TRBV18 and TRBJ2-1. Looked up from germline, CDR1 is KGHSH and CDR2 is LQKENI. The CDR3 length is 13 residues. The CDR3 spells CASSLFSSVEQFF.

The chain uses TRBV20-1 and TRBJ2-5. Germline CDR1 DFQATT, CDR2 SNEGSKA (reference sequence). There are 14 residues in the CDR3. This CDR3 is CSAEDKPGEETQYF.

The chain has TRBV6-2 or TRBV6-3 and TRBJ2-1. The CDR3 totals 13 residues. Germline CDR1 reads MNHEY; CDR2 reads SVGEGT. CDR3 amino acids: CASNLLSSGEQFF.

The rearrangement links TRBV11-2 to TRBJ1-1; the D call of TRBD1 rests on TCRdb alone, since no DNA is present to check it. This CDR3 contains 16 residues. CDR1 SGHAT and CDR2 FQNNGV come from the germline V gene. The CDR3 loop reads CASSPQGERLGTEAFF.

The rearrangement uses TRBV15 and TRBJ2-2; TCRdb returns TRBD1, unconfirmable since there is no DNA. Germline assignment: CDR1 LNHNV and CDR2 YYDKDF (reference sequence). The CDR3 totals 16 residues. CDR3 region: CATSRDTRQGPRELFF.

This rearrangement joins TRBV7-6 to TRBJ2-2; TCRdb proposes TRBD1, but this gene call is untestable without DNA. This CDR3 comprises 15 residues. Germline V gene lookup returns CDR1 SGHVS and CDR2 FNYEAQ. CDR3 sequence: CASSLVGGGTGELFF.

The rearrangement joins TRBV12-3 or TRBV12-4 to TRBJ2-5; the D call of TRBD1 rests on TCRdb alone, since no DNA is present to check it. CDR3 length: 14 residues. CDR3 sequence reads: CASRATGLQETQYF.

This chain joins TRBV5-6 and TRBJ2-2. CDR1 SGHDT and CDR2 YYEEEE come from the germline V gene. The CDR3 consists of 14 residues. The chain's CDR3 is CASSLGGYSGELFF.

The chain couples TRBV4-1 to TRBJ2-7; the TRBD1 assignment by TCRdb is unverifiable without DNA. Germline V lookup: CDR1 MGHRA, CDR2 YSYEKL. The CDR3 sequence is 15 residues long. The CDR3 protein is CASSSGLGDTYEQYF.

The rearrangement links TRBV6-1 to TRBJ1-2; TCRdb picks TRBD1, but there is no DNA to check that call. The CDR3 sequence is 15 residues long. CDR1 is MNHNS, CDR2 SASEGT, per germline. CDR3 sequence: CASRFIQGTKGGYTF.

The chain is built from TRBV3-1 and TRBJ2-7. The CDR3 extends over 11 amino acids. Germline V CDR1 and CDR2: LGHDT, YNNKEL (reference sequence). CDR3 protein: CASSRSSEQYF.

The CDR3 reads CASKSSYNEQFF. V gene TRBV5-1 combines with J gene TRBJ2-1. CDR1 is SGHRS, CDR2 YFSETQ, per germline. The CDR3 is made up of 12 amino acids.

The J gene is TRBJ2-5, the V gene TRBV20-1; without DNA, the TCRdb call of TRBD1 cannot be checked. Germline V gene data show CDR1 as DFQATT and CDR2 as SNEGSKA (reference sequence). This CDR3 is 15 amino acids long. CDR3 protein: CSASTPPTGKETQYF.

V usage is TRBV2 and J usage is TRBJ1-4. Germline V lookup: CDR1 SNHLY, CDR2 FYNNEI. The CDR3 consists of 16 residues. The CDR3 sequence: CASSEAQREWGEKLFF.

The gene calls are TRBV4-2 and TRBJ2-5. There are 14 residues in the CDR3. Looked up from germline, CDR1 is LGHNA and CDR2 is YNFKEQ. The CDR3 sequence: CASSQTLIPETQYF.